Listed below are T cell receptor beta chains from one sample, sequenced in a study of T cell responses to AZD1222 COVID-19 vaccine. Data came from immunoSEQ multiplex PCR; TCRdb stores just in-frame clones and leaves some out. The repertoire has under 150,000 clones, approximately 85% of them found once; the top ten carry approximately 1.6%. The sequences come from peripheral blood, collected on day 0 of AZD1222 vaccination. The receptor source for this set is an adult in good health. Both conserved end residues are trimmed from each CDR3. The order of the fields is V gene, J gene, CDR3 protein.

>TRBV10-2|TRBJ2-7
ASSESRGSYEQY
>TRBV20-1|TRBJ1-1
SASDPGGGIMNTEAF
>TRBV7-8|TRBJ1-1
ASSLGRGNTEAF
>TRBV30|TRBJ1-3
AWSVTGEPGNTIY
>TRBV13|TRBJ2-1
ASGGLTTGNEQF
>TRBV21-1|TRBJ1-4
ASRPTHRDRDPQGGEKLF
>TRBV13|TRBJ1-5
ASSPGQVNQPQH
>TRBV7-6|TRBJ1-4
ASSVRDRAEANEKLF
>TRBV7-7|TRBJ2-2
ASSLFSGNTGELF
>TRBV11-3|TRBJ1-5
ASSLRVHQPQH